This entry lists 10 T cell receptor beta chains sequenced from one sample in a study of T cells in Graves' hyperthyroidism and ophthalmopathy. Amplified TCR beta CDR3 regions derived from RNA transcripts. During a first-round RT-PCR of the TCR CDR3, the HTBI primer set was used. TCRdb reprocessed the multiplex PCR reads via MiXCR and lists one record per CDR3 protein. Altogether a few hundred thousand distinct CDR3 sequences are present, 15% to 20% being singletons, with the ten largest covering around two fifths. Material for sequencing was blood. The source is a young man with Graves' ophthalmopathy.

This clonotype was found many times. The chain recombines TRBV12-3 or TRBV12-4 with TRBJ1-1; TRBD1 might be the D (6 bases). The V end was cut by 2 bases, the J end by 0 bases, with 13 bases between. The CDR3 is made up of 16 amino acids. CDR3 amino acids: CASSLFPPGVNTEAFF. The CDR3 DNA reads as TGTGCCAGCAGTTTATTCCCTCCAGGGGTGAACACTGAAGCTTTCTTT.

There are a few counts of this clonotype. This chain uses TRBV12-3 or TRBV12-4 with TRBJ1-5; unclear D gene. This CDR3 contains 14 residues. The V and J ends lost 3 bases and 4 bases respectively, with 10 bases between them. The CDR3 is CASSFSTGNQPQHF. Written as DNA, the CDR3 is TGTGCCAGCAGTTTCTCGACGGGGAATCAGCCCCAGCATTTT.

The table lists this clonotype with many counts. This chain joins TRBV28 and TRBJ1-1; TRBD1 matches at 8 bases. Germline V CDR1 and CDR2: MDHEN, SYDVKM. V shed 6 bases and J 5 bases; nucleotides not matched to a gene: 8. This CDR3 is 14 amino acids long. DNA of the CDR3: TGTGCCAGCAGCTCGGACAGGGCCAGGACTGAAGCTTTCTTT. This codes for CASSSDRARTEAFF. Drawing the rest from reference TRBV28 and TRBJ1-1, the complete variable domain is DVKVTQSSRYLVKRTGEKVFLECVQDMDHENMFWYRQDPGLGLRLIYFSYDVKMKEKGDIPEGYSVSREKKERFSLILESASTNQTSMYLCASSSDRARTEAFFGQGTRLTVV.

In its sample, this clonotype was seen many times. The chain carries TRBV2 and TRBJ2-2; 7 bases are a match to TRBD2. V lost 7 bases and J lost 5; bases outside the gene matches: 10. The CDR3 sequence is 15 residues long. The germline CDR1 and CDR2 sequences are SNHLY and FYNNEI. The CDR3 spells CASKPMTGGTGELFF. Written as DNA, the CDR3 is TGTGCCAGCAAGCCCATGACGGGGGGAACCGGGGAGCTGTTTTTT.

The sample holds many counts of this clonotype. The J gene is TRBJ2-3, the V gene TRBV5-1; no reliable D call. Germline V lookup: CDR1 SGHRS, CDR2 YFSETQ. V lost 2 bases and J lost 2, with 6 bases in between. The CDR3 runs 13 residues. This chain's CDR3 is CASSFHSTDTQYF. The CDR3 DNA sequence: TGCGCCAGCAGCTTTCACTCCACAGATACGCAGTATTTT.

The V gene is TRBV5-5, the J gene TRBJ2-7; 9 nucleotides line up with TRBD1. J lost 1 base, V lost 4 bases, and 12 bases had no gene match. Germline assignment: CDR1 SGHKS and CDR2 YYEKEE (reference sequence). The CDR3 totals 17 residues. The CDR3 here is CASSRDSPGTGSYEQYF. CDR3 sequence (DNA): TGTGCCAGCAGCCGCGACTCCCCCGGGACAGGGTCCTACGAGCAGTACTTC.

This clonotype was seen more than once but under ten times. This chain connects TRBV27 to TRBJ1-5; D is unresolved. Trimming cost V 6 bases and J 1 base, with 10 bases left between them. The CDR3 has 14 amino acids. CDR1 MNHEY and CDR2 SMNVEV come from the germline V gene (reference sequence). The CDR3 region has the DNA TGTGCCAGCAGATCCTTGGGGAGCAATCAGCCCCAGCATTTT. This codes for CASRSLGSNQPQHF.

The chain has TRBV29-1 and TRBJ2-3, with D possibly TRBD2 on 5 matching bases. Germline CDR1 is SQVTM and CDR2 is ANQGSEA. The CDR3 consists of 12 residues. Deletions cut 4 bases from V and 9 bases from J, with 14 bases between. CDR3 amino acids: CSVAEATGTQYF. The CDR3 bases are TGCAGCGTTGCTGAGGCCACGGGGACGCAGTATTTT.

Points on this clonotype: Because the CDR3 is missing its conserved closing phenylalanine or tryptophan, this is likely a read error. The CDR3 DNA is TGTGCCAGCAGTCGTAGCGGGGGGAACACAGATACGCAGTATTCT. Translating it yields CASSRSGGNTDTQYS. The J gene is TRBJ2-3, the V gene TRBV6-1; 10 nucleotides match TRBD2. CDR1 is MNHNS, CDR2 SASEGT, per germline. This CDR3 comprises 15 residues. The V gene end was trimmed by 5 bases and the J gene end by 2 bases; junction bases not matched to a gene: 4.

This clonotype was recorded many times. This chain joins TRBV20-1 and TRBJ2-7, with 10 bases fitting TRBD1. This CDR3 contains 13 residues. Germline V lookup: CDR1 DFQATT, CDR2 SNEGSKA (reference sequence). V dropped 6 bases and J dropped 3; count of bases not matched to a gene: 5. For the CDR3, the DNA is TGCAGTGCCTGGGACAGGGGAAACTACGAGCAGTACTTC. Amino acid sequence: CSAWDRGNYEQYF.